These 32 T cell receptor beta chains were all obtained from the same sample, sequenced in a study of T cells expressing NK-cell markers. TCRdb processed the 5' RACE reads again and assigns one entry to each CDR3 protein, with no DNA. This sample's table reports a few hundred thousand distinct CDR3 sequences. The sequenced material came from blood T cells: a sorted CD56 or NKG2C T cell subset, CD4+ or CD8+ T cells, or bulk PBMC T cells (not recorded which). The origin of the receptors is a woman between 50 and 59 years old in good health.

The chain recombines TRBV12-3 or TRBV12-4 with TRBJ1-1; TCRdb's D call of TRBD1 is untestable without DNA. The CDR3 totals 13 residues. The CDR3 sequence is CASSLGGRTEAFF.

CDR3 protein: CASGPGLGYYGYTF. The gene calls are TRBV27 and TRBJ1-2; no DNA is available, so the TRBD1 call from TCRdb remains unchecked. This CDR3 region has 14 residues. Germline V CDR1 and CDR2: MNHEY, SMNVEV (reference sequence).

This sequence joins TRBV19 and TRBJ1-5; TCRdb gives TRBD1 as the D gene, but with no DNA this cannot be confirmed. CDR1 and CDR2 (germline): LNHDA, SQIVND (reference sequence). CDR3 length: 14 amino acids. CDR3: CASSYPGGIQPQHF. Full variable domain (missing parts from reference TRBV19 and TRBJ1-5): DGGITQSPKYLFRKEGQNVTLSCEQNLNHDAMYWYRQDPGQGLRLIYYSQIVNDFQKGDIAEGYSVSREKKESFPLTVTSAQKNPTAFYLCASSYPGGIQPQHFGDGTRLSIL.

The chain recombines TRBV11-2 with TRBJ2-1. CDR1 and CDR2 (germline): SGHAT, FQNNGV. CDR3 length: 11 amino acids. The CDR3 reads CASRYVSEQFF.

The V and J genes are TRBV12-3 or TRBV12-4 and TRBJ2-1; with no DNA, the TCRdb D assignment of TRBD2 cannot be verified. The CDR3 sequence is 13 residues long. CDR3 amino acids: CASSFISGAVAFF.

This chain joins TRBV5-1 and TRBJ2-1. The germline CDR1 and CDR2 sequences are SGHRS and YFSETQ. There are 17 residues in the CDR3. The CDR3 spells CASSLGKRQSSYNEQFF.

This chain's CDR3 is CASRTGGDGYTF. V is TRBV19 and J is TRBJ1-2; absent DNA, TCRdb's TRBD1 call cannot be checked. Germline-derived CDR1 and CDR2 are LNHDA and SQIVND (reference sequence). This CDR3 has 12 amino acids.

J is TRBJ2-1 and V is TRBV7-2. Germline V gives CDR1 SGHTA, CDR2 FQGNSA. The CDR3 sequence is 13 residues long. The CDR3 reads CASSFAGVNEQFF.

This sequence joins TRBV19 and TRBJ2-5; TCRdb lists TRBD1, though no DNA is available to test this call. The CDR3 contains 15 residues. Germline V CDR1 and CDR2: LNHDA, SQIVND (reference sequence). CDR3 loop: CASSIGGQLQETQYF. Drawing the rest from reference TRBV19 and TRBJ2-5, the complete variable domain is DGGITQSPKYLFRKEGQNVTLSCEQNLNHDAMYWYRQDPGQGLRLIYYSQIVNDFQKGDIAEGYSVSREKKESFPLTVTSAQKNPTAFYLCASSIGGQLQETQYFGPGTRLLVL.

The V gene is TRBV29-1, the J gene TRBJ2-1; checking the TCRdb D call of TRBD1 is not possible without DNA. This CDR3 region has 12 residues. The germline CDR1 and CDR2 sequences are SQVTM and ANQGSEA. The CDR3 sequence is CSVNRRYNEQFF.

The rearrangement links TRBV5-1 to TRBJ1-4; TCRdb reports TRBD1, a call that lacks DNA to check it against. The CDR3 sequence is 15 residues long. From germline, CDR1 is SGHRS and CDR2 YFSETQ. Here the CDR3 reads CASRITGTPDEKLFF.

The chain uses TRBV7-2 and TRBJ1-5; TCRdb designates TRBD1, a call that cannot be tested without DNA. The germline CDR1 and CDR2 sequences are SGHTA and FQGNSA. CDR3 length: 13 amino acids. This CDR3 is CASSWTGDQPQHF. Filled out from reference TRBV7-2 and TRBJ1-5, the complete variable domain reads GAGVSQSPSNKVTEKGKDVELRCDPISGHTALYWYRQSLGQGLEFLIYFQGNSAPDKSGLPSDRFSAERTGGSVSTLTIQRTQQEDSAVYLCASSWTGDQPQHFGDGTRLSIL.

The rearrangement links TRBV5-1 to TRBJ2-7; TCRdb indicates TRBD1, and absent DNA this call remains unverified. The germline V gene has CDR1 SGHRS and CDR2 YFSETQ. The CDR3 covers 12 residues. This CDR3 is CASSLRVNEQYF.

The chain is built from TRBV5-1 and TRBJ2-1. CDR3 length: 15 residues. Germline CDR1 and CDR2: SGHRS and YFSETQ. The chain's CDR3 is CASSSGTSTGNEQFF.

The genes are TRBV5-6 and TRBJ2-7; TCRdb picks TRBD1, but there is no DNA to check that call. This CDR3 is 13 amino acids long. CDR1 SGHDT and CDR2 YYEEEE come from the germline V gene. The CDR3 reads CASSLGQGWGQYF. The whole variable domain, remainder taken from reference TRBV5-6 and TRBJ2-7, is DAGVTQSPTHLIKTRGQQVTLRCSPKSGHDTVSWYQQALGQGPQFIFQYYEEEERQRGNFPDRFSGHQFPNYSSELNVNALLLGDSALYLCASSLGQGWGQYFGPGTRLTVT.

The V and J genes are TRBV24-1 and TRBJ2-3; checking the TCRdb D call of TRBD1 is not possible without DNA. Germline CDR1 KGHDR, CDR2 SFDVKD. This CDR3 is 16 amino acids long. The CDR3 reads CATSDLLGADTDTQYF.

The CDR3 protein is CASSGQGVTEKLFF. The chain is built from TRBV12-3 or TRBV12-4 and TRBJ1-4; without DNA, the TCRdb call of TRBD1 cannot be checked. This CDR3 is 14 amino acids long.

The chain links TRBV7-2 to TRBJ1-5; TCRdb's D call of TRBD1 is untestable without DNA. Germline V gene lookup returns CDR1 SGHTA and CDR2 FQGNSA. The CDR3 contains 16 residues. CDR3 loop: CASSDEWAGGAQPQHF.

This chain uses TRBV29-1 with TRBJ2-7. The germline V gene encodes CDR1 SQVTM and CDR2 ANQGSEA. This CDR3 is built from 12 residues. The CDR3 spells CSVEELVGEQYF.

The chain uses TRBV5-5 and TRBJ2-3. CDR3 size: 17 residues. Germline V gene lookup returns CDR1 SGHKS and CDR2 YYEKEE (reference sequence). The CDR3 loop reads CASSLAFKNYGTDTQYF.

The CDR3 sequence: CASSQRQGTGQPQHF. The chain carries TRBV3-1 and TRBJ1-5; TCRdb names TRBD1, which stays unverified in the absence of DNA. CDR1 and CDR2 (germline): LGHDT, YNNKEL (reference sequence). This CDR3 is 15 amino acids long. The full variable domain, in which reference TRBV3-1 and TRBJ1-5 provide the parts outside the CDR3, is DTAVSQTPKYLVTQMGNDKSIKCEQNLGHDTMYWYKQDSKKFLKIMFSYNNKELIINETVPNRFSPKSPDKAHLNLHINSLELGDSAVYFCASSQRQGTGQPQHFGDGTRLSIL.

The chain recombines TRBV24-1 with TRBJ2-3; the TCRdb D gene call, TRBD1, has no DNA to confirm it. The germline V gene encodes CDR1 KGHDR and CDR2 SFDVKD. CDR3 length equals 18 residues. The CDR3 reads CATSDPNLPTGRTDTQYF.

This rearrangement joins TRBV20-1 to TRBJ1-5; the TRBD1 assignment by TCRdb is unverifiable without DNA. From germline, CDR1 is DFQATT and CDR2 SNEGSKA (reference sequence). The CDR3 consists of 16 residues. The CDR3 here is CSASGGIGYSNQPQHF.

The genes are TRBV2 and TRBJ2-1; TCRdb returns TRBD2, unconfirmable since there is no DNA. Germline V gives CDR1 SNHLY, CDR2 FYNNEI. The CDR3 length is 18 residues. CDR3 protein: CASSGAGLAGPSYNEQFF.

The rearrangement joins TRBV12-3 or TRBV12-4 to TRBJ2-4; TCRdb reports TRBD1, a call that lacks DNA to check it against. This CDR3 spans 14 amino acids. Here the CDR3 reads CASSSPGQMDIQYF.

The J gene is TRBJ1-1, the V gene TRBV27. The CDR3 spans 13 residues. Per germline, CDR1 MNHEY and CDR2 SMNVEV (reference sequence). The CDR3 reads CASSLYMNTEAFF.

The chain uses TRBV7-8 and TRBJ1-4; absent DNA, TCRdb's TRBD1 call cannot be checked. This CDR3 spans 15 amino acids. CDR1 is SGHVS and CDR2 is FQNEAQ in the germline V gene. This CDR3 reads CASSPRGVLNEKLFF.

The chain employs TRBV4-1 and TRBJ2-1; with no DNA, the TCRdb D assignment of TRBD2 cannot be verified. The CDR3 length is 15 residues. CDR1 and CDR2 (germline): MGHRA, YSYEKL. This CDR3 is CASSQGLAVHNEQFF.

CDR3 region: CSALPADYAKNIQYF. The rearrangement links TRBV20-1 to TRBJ2-4. Germline V gene lookup returns CDR1 DFQATT and CDR2 SNEGSKA (reference sequence). The CDR3 has 15 amino acids.

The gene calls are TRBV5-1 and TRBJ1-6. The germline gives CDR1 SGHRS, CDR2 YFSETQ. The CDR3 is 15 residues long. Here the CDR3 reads CASSLEGGFNSPLHF.

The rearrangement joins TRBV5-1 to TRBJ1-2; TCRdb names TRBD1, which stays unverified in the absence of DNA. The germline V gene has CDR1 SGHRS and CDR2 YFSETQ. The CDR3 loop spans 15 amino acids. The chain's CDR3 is CASSLDFRESGGYTF.

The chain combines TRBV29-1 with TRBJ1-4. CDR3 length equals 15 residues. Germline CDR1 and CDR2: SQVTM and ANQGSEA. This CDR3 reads CSVNPQGLPGEKLFF. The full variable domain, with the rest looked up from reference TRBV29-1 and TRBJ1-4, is SAVISQKPSRDICQRGTSLTIQCQVDSQVTMMFWYRQQPGQSLTLIATANQGSEATYESGFVIDKFPISRPNLTFSTLTVSNMSPEDSSIYLCSVNPQGLPGEKLFFGSGTQLSVL.